This T cell receptor (beta chain) stems from a study of response to subunit inactivated influenza vaccine. The study's findings and limits: That few new T cells are recruited by each seasonal influenza vaccination was the authors' suggestion.

Note on this clonotype: Its target is unknown.

Trimming shortened V by 2 bases and J by 7 bases, and 12 bases separated the two germline ends. This CDR3 is 14 amino acids long. Each CDR3 protein is one row after TCRdb ran MiXCR on the RT-PCR reads. The table includes about 650,000 distinct CDR3 sequences, 15% to 19% detected once. The clonotype comes from a man aged 45-65 years who received an inactivated influenza vaccine. This chain connects TRBV12-3 or TRBV12-4 to TRBJ2-1; D uncertain. Sequencing was performed on PBMCs from blood, taken about 12 days after vaccination. CDR3 region: CASSLSPPMNEQFF. The CDR3 DNA reads as TGTGCCAGCAGTTTATCTCCGCCCATGAATGAGCAGTTCTTC.